This T cell receptor (beta chain) was sequenced during a study of T cell repertoires in cytomegalovirus infection. Study-wide background: Alongside well-studied HLA-B-restricted CMV epitopes, recently identified HLA-C-restricted CMV epitopes were also used. It can be stated that public TCR beta signatures indicated CMV infection as well as a matching HLA type.

V lost 1 base, J lost 4 bases, and 13 bases lay in between. This CDR3 region has 15 residues. This clonotype turned up a few times. Its antigen is unidentified. Using its own MiXCR run on the reads, TCRdb lists one record per CDR3 protein. Among about 830,000 distinct CDR3 sequences listed, around a third were seen once. Study-wide results and limits: Public TCR beta family frequency separated CMV-and-HLA carriers, including in an independent cohort. Dominating the ex vivo response were HLA-C-restricted CMV-specific TCR beta clonotypes.

Sequences were derived from cultured CD8+ T cells from PBMCs, sampled from culture after CMV antigen stimulation. The receptor was derived from a human donor in good health (CMV status not recorded). Some clones in this sample may be carry-over from other donors' samples. The rearrangement uses TRBV12-3 or TRBV12-4 and TRBJ1-2, with D possibly TRBD1 on 5 matching bases. In DNA form, the CDR3 reads TGTGCCAGCAGTTTAGGCCAGGGTTCCGGCTATGGCTACACCTTC. Translation gives CASSLGQGSGYGYTF.